The T cell receptor (beta chain) described here comes from a study of T cells after yellow fever vaccination. Regarding the study as a whole: Faster peaking, at day 5 versus 15, marked a secondary response that was weaker.

This clonotype was seen only a few times. The antigen remains unidentified. J lost 5 bases, V lost 5 bases, and 8 bases had no gene match. Germline V gene lookup returns CDR1 SGHTA and CDR2 FQGNSA. CDR3 length: 14 residues. By 5'RACE template switching, TCR cDNA was produced, with a universal primer site and UMIs added in the process. From the 5' RACE reads, TCRdb called clonotypes with MiXCR, one entry per CDR3 protein. Counted here are 300,000 to 400,000 distinct CDR3 sequences, 8.7% occurring once; the ten biggest clones make up 15% to 20%. The origin of this receptor is a man between 18 and 29 years old who received the YFV17D yellow fever vaccine. The specimen comprised PBMCs, sampled on the day of the first yellow fever vaccination. The rearrangement joins TRBV7-2 to TRBJ2-5, with TRBD1 matching over 7 bases. CDR3 residues: CASSPLTGVETQYF. The CDR3 DNA is TGTGCCAGCAGCCCCTTAACAGGGGTCGAGACCCAGTACTTC.